The entry that follows covers one T cell receptor (beta chain) sequence. What antigen it recognizes has not been identified. No per-base quality is available; no much larger clone lies one base away. TCRB CDR3 regions were amplified from roughly 1.8 ug genomic DNA, or all available DNA if less, using the immunoSEQ assay. Multiplex PCR used 60 forward primers for TCR V beta segments and 13 reverse primers for J beta segments. Synthetic control templates were spiked into each sample at limiting dilution to estimate reads per starting template. Sequencing produced 87 bp reads on the Illumina HiSeq System. In the original analysis: PCR and sequencing errors were removed by a nearest neighbor algorithm that merged closely related sequences. TCR overlap was measured as the percentage of unique tumor TCR beta sequences also present in the same patient's peripheral blood. As stored in TCRdb, this immuneACCESS dataset retains in-frame rearrangements with V and J assigned. A fraction of the clones does not appear; measured against another copy, unresolved V genes explain less than half of the discrepancy, and the remainder lacks a known reason. V, J and clone size derive from that table, while D and trimming were established from the DNA sequence. This sample gives about 30,000 clones in total; 85% to 95% of them show up just once. The ten largest clonotypes hold about 2% of the sample.

The sample comes from a study of glioma-infiltrating T cells after dendritic cell vaccination (dated by TCRdb to the mid-2010s). About the investigation overall: Of the roughly 15 glioblastoma patients in the cohort, all drawn from Phase I and II dendritic cell vaccination trials, 9 were newly diagnosed and 6 had recurrent disease. Between 2003 and 2012, patients were given autologous tumor lysate-pulsed dendritic cell vaccination. To make the vaccine, monocyte-derived dendritic cells were cultured for under 9 days with IL-4 and GM-CSF and then pulsed overnight with autologous tumor lysate. Each patient was given three intradermal dendritic cell vaccine injections, spaced two weeks apart, in the arm below the axilla. In glioblastoma patients vaccinated with dendritic cells, deep sequencing of TCR beta CDR3 regions served to measure the amount of tumor-infiltrating lymphocytes and to compare repertoires between tumor and blood. Survival after dendritic cell vaccination was correlated with TCR sequencing metrics such as TIL content and the overlap between tumor and blood repertoires.

Patients were selected on the basis of adequate residual fresh-frozen tumor tissue and more than two years of available survival data. None of the glioblastoma patients carried an isocitrate dehydrogenase mutation, although molecular status otherwise varied. PBMC were collected before vaccination, two weeks after the third vaccination, and at tumor progression if tumor progression occurred. The Qiagen DNeasy Blood extraction Kit was used for extraction of genomic DNA. Results the study describes overall, beyond this receptor: TCR clonality showed no direct relationship with survival, which suggests that a diverse polyclonal response may be important. Higher estimated pretreatment TIL content predicted longer time to progression and overall survival after dendritic cell vaccination. The cohort was small and heterogeneous, only a few patients had full blood and tumor sets, and even fewer had initial-recurrent tumor pairs. The response model built on TCR overlap across three groups was characterized as speculative, with prospective validation still needed.

The clonotype originates from a human donor with glioblastoma. Material: blood, obtained before dendritic cell vaccination.

CDR3 region: CASSETGSNTGELFF. The bases read TGTGCCAGCAGCGAGACAGGTTCGAACACCGGGGAGCTGTTTTTT. The chain links TRBV6-5 with TRBJ2-2, and possibly TRBD1, on 6 matching bases. V and J are truncated by 6 bases and 0 bases respectively, leaving an intervening sequence of 11 bases. The CDR3 runs 15 amino acids, cysteine and phenylalanine included. Here the CDR3 DNA is all that survives: 45 bases in frame from base 1. The germline V gene gives CDR1 as MNHEY and CDR2 as SVGAGI.